The next 22 T cell receptor beta chains were all read from a single sample in a study of metastatic and nonmetastatic thyroid tumors. TCRdb reassembled clones from the PCR reads with MiXCR. The sample includes 19,000 or so clones, 25% to 30% of them seen just once. Each patient went into thyroid surgery without having received any treatment. Sequenced input: blood. The receptors come from a female donor with papillary thyroid cancer or a benign thyroid nodule (not recorded which). Some clones in this sample may be carry-over from other donors' samples.

By sample share, this clone is medium-sized. The gene calls are TRBV19 and TRBJ2-2, with no clear D. The V and J ends lost 6 bases and 5 bases respectively, with 10 bases between them. This CDR3 has 13 residues. Germline CDR1 is LNHDA and CDR2 is SQIVND (reference sequence). The DNA for the CDR3 is TGTGCCAGTAGCGAATCCCTTACCGGGGAGCTGTTTTTT. Protein product: CASSESLTGELFF.

This clone has at least ten counts. The chain carries TRBV20-1 and TRBJ1-3; D not certain. This CDR3 spans 13 amino acids. V was shortened by 2 bases and J by 0 bases, with 5 bases between the two germline ends. Germline assignment: CDR1 DFQATT and CDR2 SNEGSKA (reference sequence). The CDR3 is CSARHHSGNTIYF. The CDR3 nucleotides are TGCAGTGCTAGACATCACTCTGGAAACACCATATATTTT.

By proportion, this clone is medium-sized. The rearrangement joins TRBV20-1 to TRBJ2-7, with D possibly matching TRBD2 (7 bases). V shed 1 base and J shed 2 bases, with 12 bases lying between them. The germline gives CDR1 DFQATT, CDR2 SNEGSKA (reference sequence). This CDR3 region has 14 residues. CDR3 protein: CSARVGGPTYEQYF. DNA of the CDR3: TGCAGTGCTAGAGTGGGGGGGCCAACCTACGAGCAGTACTTC.

This clone has only one observation. Without the conserved terminal phenylalanine or tryptophan, this CDR3 likely stems from a read error. Because the CDR3's place on the DNA is in doubt, the DNA is left out and the CDR3 is given as listed by TCRdb. This chain uses TRBV5-6 with TRBJ1-1; TRBD1 is the table's D call and was not checked against the DNA. CDR1 is SGHDT and CDR2 is YYEEEE in the germline V gene. The CDR3 length is 13 residues, termini included. This chain's CDR3 is CASSATGYTEAFL.

This clone was found many times. The chain joins TRBV27 to TRBJ2-3; 11 bases fit TRBD2. The CDR3 length is 16 residues. V shed 4 bases and J 3 bases; nucleotides not matched to a gene: 6. The V gene's germline CDR1 is MNHEY and CDR2 SMNVEV (reference sequence). As DNA, the CDR3 is TGTGCCAGCAGTTGGGCTAGCGGGGGGCCAACAGATACGCAGTATTTT. The encoded protein is CASSWASGGPTDTQYF.

The table lists this clone with many counts. The chain uses TRBV6-1 and TRBJ1-6, with D possibly being TRBD1 (6 bases). Per germline, CDR1 MNHNS and CDR2 SASEGT. This CDR3 region has 15 residues. V dropped 3 bases and J dropped 9 bases, with 15 bases sitting between them. The chain's CDR3 is CASSETAGAVSPLHF. CDR3 coding DNA: TGTGCCAGCAGTGAGACGGCAGGGGCTGTTTCACCCCTCCACTTT.

This clone was seen many times. The V gene is TRBV7-2, the J gene TRBJ1-6; no definite D call. Germline lookup yields CDR1 SGHTA and CDR2 FQGNSA. Trimming took off 3 bases at V and 10 bases at J, with 13 bases between the two ends. This CDR3 contains 14 residues. This chain's CDR3 is CASSFSWERSPLHF. The DNA of the CDR3 is TGTGCCAGCAGCTTTAGCTGGGAGCGATCACCCCTCCACTTT.

Regarding this clone: One end of the junction varies from germline; a read error may be responsible. V gene TRBV27 combines with J gene TRBJ1-1; weak D call: TRBD1 (5 bases). Per the germline V gene, CDR1 is MNHEY and CDR2 is SMNVEV (reference sequence). The CDR3 contains 15 residues. The CDR3: CGSSLSWAGNSEAFF. The CDR3 DNA sequence: TGTGGCAGCAGTTTATCGTGGGCAGGGAACTCTGAAGCTTTCTTT.

The chain is built from TRBV12-5 and TRBJ1-3, with TRBD1 identical over 7 bases. The junction had 6 bases not matched to a gene; V was cut back by 6 bases and J by 4 bases. The CDR3 runs to 14 residues. Germline CDR1 is LGHNT and CDR2 is FRNRAP. CDR3 loop: CASGPTGLGNTIYF. CDR3 in DNA: TGTGCTAGTGGCCCGACAGGGTTGGGAAACACCATATATTTT.

The chain recombines TRBV11-2 with TRBJ1-1; possible D gene TRBD1, 6 bases. There are 15 residues in the CDR3. The V gene's germline CDR1 is SGHAT and CDR2 FQNNGV. Trimming took off 5 bases at V and 1 base at J, with 14 bases between the two ends. The CDR3 nucleotides read TGTGCCAGCAGCCCTAGCGGGGGCAGGAACACTGAAGCTTTCTTT. Its translation: CASSPSGGRNTEAFF.

This chain connects TRBV7-9 to TRBJ1-3; TRBD1 aligns across 8 bases. The CDR3 runs 13 residues. Germline V gene sequence: CDR1 SEHNR, CDR2 FQNEAQ (reference sequence). The ends lost 8 bases at V and 8 bases at J; junction bases unmatched: 8. CDR3 residues: CASSARGQDTIYF. CDR3 bases: TGTGCCAGCTCAGCCAGGGGGCAGGACACCATATATTTT.

Ten or more counts support this clone. The V gene is TRBV20-1, the J gene TRBJ2-1; D is undetermined. The CDR3 has 10 residues. Trimming stripped 3 bases from V and 4 bases from J, with 1 base between. The germline gives CDR1 DFQATT, CDR2 SNEGSKA (reference sequence). DNA for the CDR3: TGCAGTGCTAGTTACAATGAGCAGTTCTTC. Translating gives CSASYNEQFF.

This clone occurred many times. The chain uses TRBV12-5 and TRBJ2-2; D is ambiguous. Trimming cost V 7 bases and J 1 base, with 10 bases left between them. Per the germline V gene, CDR1 is LGHNT and CDR2 is FRNRAP. The CDR3 spans 14 residues. The CDR3 DNA follows: TGTGCTAGTGCGGACGGCGAGAACACCGGGGAGCTGTTTTTT. Translated, it gives CASADGENTGELFF.

This clone has a count of ten or more. A much larger clone sits a single nucleotide away, making a read error possible. The sample carries other DNA sequences with the same CDR3. The CDR3 bases are TGTGCCTGGAGTGATGCAGGGGGCGCTTTCTTT. Translation: CAWSDAGGAFF. This chain connects TRBV30 to TRBJ1-1; TRBD1 aligns across 8 bases. The CDR3 consists of 11 residues. V was pared by 1 base and J by 11 bases, with 3 bases of the junction left unmatched. Germline CDR1 is GTSNPN and CDR2 is SVGIG (reference sequence).

For this clone: Mismatch with germline at one junction end may stem from a read error. V is TRBV19 and J is TRBJ2-2, with 9 bases lining up with TRBD1. The CDR3 is 13 amino acids. Looked up from germline, CDR1 is LNHDA and CDR2 is SQIVND (reference sequence). CDR3 loop: CASDRGYSGDLLF. In DNA form, the CDR3 reads TGTGCCAGTGACAGGGGGTACTCCGGGGACCTGTTATTT.

This clone was seen at least ten times. This chain joins TRBV27 and TRBJ2-2; possible D gene TRBD1, 6 bases. Trimming left V 7 bases short and J 3 bases short, with 15 bases between. The CDR3 is 15 amino acids. Germline CDR1 MNHEY, CDR2 SMNVEV (reference sequence). In DNA, the CDR3 is TGTGCCAGCAACTTCCGACAGGCCCACACCGGGGAGCTGTTTTTT. Amino acid sequence: CASNFRQAHTGELFF.

This clone appeared many times. The V gene is TRBV9, the J gene TRBJ1-5; no reliable D call. Trimming removed 0 bases at V and 0 bases at J, with 13 bases between. Per the germline V gene, CDR1 is SGDLS and CDR2 is YYNGEE. CDR3 length equals 17 residues. The CDR3 sequence is CASSVDGRPYSNQPQHF. The CDR3 DNA is TGTGCCAGCAGCGTAGACGGTCGACCCTATAGCAATCAGCCCCAGCATTTT.

This clone was observed at least ten times. The chain uses TRBV20-1 and TRBJ1-1; the D is unclear. Germline V gene sequence: CDR1 DFQATT, CDR2 SNEGSKA (reference sequence). V gave up 6 bases and J gave up 2 bases, with 13 bases separating them. The CDR3 is 13 residues long. The CDR3 bases are TGCAGTGCCAGATCCGTGGGAAACACTGAAGCTTTCTTT. As protein: CSARSVGNTEAFF.

This clone has just a few counts. The CDR3: CASSARGDLYEQYF. Here the CDR3 DNA reads TGTGCCAGCAGTGCCAGGGGGGATCTCTACGAGCAGTACTTC. The rearrangement joins TRBV6-1 to TRBJ2-7; D may be TRBD1 (7 bases). This CDR3 comprises 14 residues. Trimming cost V 4 bases and J 3 bases, with 13 bases left between them. Germline CDR1 and CDR2: MNHNS and SASEGT.

This clone came up a few times. The V call is TRBV6-1, the J call TRBJ2-7, with 7 nucleotides matching TRBD1. The V gene end was trimmed by 5 bases and the J gene end by 1 base; junction bases not matched to a gene: 5. CDR1 is MNHNS, CDR2 SASEGT, per germline. The CDR3 is 14 residues long. The CDR3 sequence: CASSPATGSYEQYF. In DNA, the CDR3 is TGTGCCAGCAGTCCCGCGACAGGGTCCTACGAGCAGTACTTC.

This clone appeared many times. This sequence joins TRBV10-3 and TRBJ1-2, with 7 positions matching TRBD1. The V gene end was trimmed by 6 bases and the J gene end by 3 bases; junction bases not matched to a gene: 4. CDR3 length: 13 residues. The V gene's germline CDR1 is ENHRY and CDR2 SYGVKD. The CDR3 protein is CAIRTGYDYGYTF. The DNA for the CDR3 is TGTGCCATCAGGACAGGGTATGACTATGGCTACACCTTC.

This clone is medium-sized (0.01 to 0.1%). The rearrangement joins TRBV9 to TRBJ2-6, with D maybe TRBD1 (5 bases). The germline V gene has CDR1 SGDLS and CDR2 YYNGEE. Trimming cost V 5 bases and J 1 base, with 10 bases left between them. The CDR3 is 15 residues long. CDR3 bases: TGTGCCAGCAGTCGACAGCGATCTGGGGCCAACGTCCTGACTTTC. Residues: CASSRQRSGANVLTF.